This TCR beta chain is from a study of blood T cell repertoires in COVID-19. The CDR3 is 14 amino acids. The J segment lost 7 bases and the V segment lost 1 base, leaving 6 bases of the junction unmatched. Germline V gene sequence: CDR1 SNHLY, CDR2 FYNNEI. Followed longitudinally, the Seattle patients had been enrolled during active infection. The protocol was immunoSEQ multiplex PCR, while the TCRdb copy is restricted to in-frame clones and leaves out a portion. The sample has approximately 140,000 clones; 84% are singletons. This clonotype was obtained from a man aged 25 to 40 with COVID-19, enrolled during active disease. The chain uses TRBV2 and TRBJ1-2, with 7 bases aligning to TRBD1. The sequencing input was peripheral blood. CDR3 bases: TGTGCCAGCAGTGAAGATACAGGGGATGTTGGCTACACCTTC. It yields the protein CASSEDTGDVGYTF.